These 28 T cell receptor beta chains were sequenced from one sample in a study of early T cells in non-severe SARS-CoV-2 infection. TCRdb analysed the 5' RACE reads with MiXCR anew, one entry per CDR3 protein. The table includes some 80,000 distinct CDR3 sequences, roughly 12% detected once. Sequenced material: whole blood. These receptors were obtained from an adult who was a healthcare worker with PCR-confirmed SARS-CoV-2 infection or an uninfected control (not recorded which).

J is TRBJ1-3 and V is TRBV5-6; maybe TRBD1 (6 bases). Trimming cost V 6 bases and J 2 bases, with 12 bases left between them. This CDR3 spans 14 amino acids. CDR1 SGHDT and CDR2 YYEEEE come from the germline V gene. The CDR3 DNA follows: TGTGCCAGCAAGGACAGACACGCTGGAAACACCATATATTTT. Its protein product is CASKDRHAGNTIYF.

The rearrangement links TRBV3-1 to TRBJ2-2; D may be TRBD1 or TRBD2 (5 bases each). Trimming cost V 2 bases and J 6 bases, with 7 bases left between them. In germline, CDR1 is LGHDT, CDR2 YNNKEL (reference sequence). CDR3 size: 13 residues. This chain's CDR3 is CASSQRGAGELFF. DNA for the CDR3: TGTGCCAGCAGCCAAAGGGGAGCCGGGGAGCTGTTTTTT.

The genes are TRBV2 and TRBJ1-5; D perhaps matches TRBD1 (5 bases). Germline-derived CDR1 and CDR2 are SNHLY and FYNNEI. Trimming shortened V by 1 base and J by 7 bases, and 11 bases separated the two germline ends. The CDR3 is 14 residues long. The CDR3 nucleotides read TGTGCCAGCAGTGAAGAGAGAGGGGCCCAGCCCCAGCATTTT. Its translation is CASSEERGAQPQHF.

The chain links TRBV4-2 to TRBJ2-5; 15 bases are shared with TRBD2. The CDR3 covers 15 residues. Germline values: CDR1 LGHNA, CDR2 YNFKEQ. V was clipped by 4 bases and J by 6 bases; unmatched bases: 3. The CDR3 here is CASSPGTSGRQTQYF. CDR3 sequence (DNA): TGTGCCAGCAGCCCCGGGACTAGCGGGAGGCAGACCCAGTACTTC.

This clonotype has more than one count but fewer than ten. V and J are TRBV9 and TRBJ2-1; possibly TRBD2 for D (6 bases). This CDR3 spans 15 amino acids. With 5 bases removed from V and 1 base from J, the gap between germline ends came to 13 bases. Germline V gives CDR1 SGDLS, CDR2 YYNGEE. CDR3 sequence reads: CASSEGRGSYNEQFF. For the CDR3, the DNA is TGTGCCAGCAGTGAGGGGCGGGGTTCCTACAATGAGCAGTTCTTC.

This clonotype has ten or more counts. The gene calls are TRBV11-2 and TRBJ1-2; D not resolved. Trimming cost V 5 bases and J 14 bases, with 15 bases left between them. Germline V lookup: CDR1 SGHAT, CDR2 FQNNGV. The CDR3 sequence is 11 residues long. CDR3 in DNA: TGTGCCAGCAGCCCCCCCGATGAGTGGACCTTC. Its protein product is CASSPPDEWTF.

The chain links TRBV9 to TRBJ1-1; no firm D call. The germline gives CDR1 SGDLS, CDR2 YYNGEE. Trimming shortened V by 4 bases and J by 0 bases, and 10 bases separated the two germline ends. The CDR3 is 14 residues long. The DNA for the CDR3 is TGTGCCAGCAGCCCCGTGGGGATGAACACTGAAGCTTTCTTT. This encodes CASSPVGMNTEAFF.

V and J are TRBV5-1 and TRBJ2-2; D might be TRBD1 or TRBD2, each matching 6 bases. The germline gives CDR1 SGHRS, CDR2 YFSETQ. The CDR3 spans 16 residues. V shed 4 bases and J shed 4 bases, with 17 bases lying between them. DNA for the CDR3: TGCGCCAGCAGCCCCCTCCGGGGGCAGGGCACCGGGGAGCTGTTTTTT. Residues: CASSPLRGQGTGELFF.

This clonotype came up many times. The CDR3: CASSSKLAGGFNEQFF. CDR3 nucleotides: TGTGCCAGCAGCTCGAAACTAGCGGGAGGGTTTAATGAGCAGTTCTTC. The chain employs TRBV7-2 and TRBJ2-1, with TRBD2 matching over 13 bases. The trim removed 4 bases at V and 7 bases at J, leaving 7 bases unmatched. The CDR3 length is 16 residues. Germline values: CDR1 SGHTA, CDR2 FQGNSA.

V gene TRBV28 combines with J gene TRBJ2-7; D might be TRBD1 or TRBD2, each matching 6 bases. This CDR3 is built from 16 residues. The germline CDR1 and CDR2 sequences are MDHEN and SYDVKM. V lost 1 base and J 5 bases, leaving 18 bases between the germline ends. The CDR3 nucleotides read TGTGCCAGCAGTTTATCGGCCCAGGGGAGGAAAAACGAGCAGTACTTC. It specifies CASSLSAQGRKNEQYF. Drawing the rest from reference TRBV28 and TRBJ2-7, the complete variable domain is DVKVTQSSRYLVKRTGEKVFLECVQDMDHENMFWYRQDPGLGLRLIYFSYDVKMKEKGDIPEGYSVSREKKERFSLILESASTNQTSMYLCASSLSAQGRKNEQYFGPGTRLTVT.

V and J are TRBV5-1 and TRBJ2-3; TRBD2 aligns across 13 bases. This CDR3 is 15 amino acids long. From germline, CDR1 is SGHRS and CDR2 YFSETQ. J gave up 3 bases and V 3 bases, and 1 base lay outside the gene matches. CDR3 amino acids: CASSWGLAGTDTQYF. The CDR3 bases are TGCGCCAGCAGCTGGGGACTAGCGGGAACAGATACGCAGTATTTT.

This clonotype was counted many times. The chain employs TRBV9 and TRBJ2-1; D is unresolved. V lost 0 bases and J lost 4, with 11 bases in between. The CDR3 length is 15 residues. The V gene's germline CDR1 is SGDLS and CDR2 YYNGEE. The CDR3 loop is CASSVAASYYNEQFF. CDR3 sequence (DNA): TGTGCCAGCAGCGTAGCTGCTAGTTATTACAATGAGCAGTTCTTC. Full variable domain (remainder filled in from reference TRBV9 and TRBJ2-1): DSGVTQTPKHLITATGQRVTLRCSPRSGDLSVYWYQQSLDQGLQFLIQYYNGEERAKGNILERFSAQQFPDLHSELNLSSLELGDSALYFCASSVAASYYNEQFFGPGTRLTVL.

This clonotype was observed a handful of times. CDR3 bases: TGTGCCAGCAGCCCCAGCTGGGGGTCCGACGAGCAGTACTTC. Its protein product is CASSPSWGSDEQYF. This chain uses TRBV9 with TRBJ2-7; D may match TRBD1 or TRBD2 (5 bases each). The CDR3 has 14 amino acids. CDR1 is SGDLS, CDR2 YYNGEE, per germline. Between the trimmed V and J ends, which lost 4 bases and 5 bases, there was a span of 16 bases.

This clonotype came up a few times. The rearrangement links TRBV7-6 to TRBJ1-1, with 8 bases identical to TRBD1. The CDR3 contains 13 residues. Germline values: CDR1 SGHVS, CDR2 FNYEAQ. V dropped 6 bases and J dropped 4; count of bases not matched to a gene: 4. The CDR3 DNA is TGTGCCAGCAGGAGGACAGGGCGCACTGAAGCTTTCTTT. Amino acid sequence: CASRRTGRTEAFF.

The J gene is TRBJ1-5, the V gene TRBV4-1; the D gene is possibly TRBD1 (5 bases). The CDR3 contains 14 residues. Germline CDR1 reads MGHRA; CDR2 reads YSYEKL. V was shortened by 4 bases and J by 4 bases, with 11 bases between the two germline ends. The CDR3 is CASSPEGANQPQHF. The CDR3 region has the DNA TGCGCCAGCAGCCCCGAAGGGGCGAATCAGCCCCAGCATTTT.

This clonotype was counted many times. This chain connects TRBV7-3 to TRBJ2-1, with unresolved D. Deletions cut 6 bases from V and 3 bases from J, with 18 bases between. Germline lookup yields CDR1 SGHTA and CDR2 FQGTGA. The CDR3 has 16 amino acids. DNA of the CDR3: TGTGCCAGCAGGCCCCCGGTTACCACAAACTACAATGAGCAGTTCTTC. Residues: CASRPPVTTNYNEQFF.

This clonotype turned up a few times. This sequence joins TRBV29-1 and TRBJ2-1; 10 positions agree with TRBD2. Germline CDR1 is SQVTM and CDR2 is ANQGSEA. V lost 6 bases and J lost 0; bases outside the gene matches: 8. CDR3 length: 16 amino acids. The CDR3 nucleotides read TGCAGCGTGCCCTCAGCGGGAGGGCTCTCCTACAATGAGCAGTTCTTC. Its translation is CSVPSAGGLSYNEQFF.

The genes are TRBV19 and TRBJ2-1; 7 bases map to TRBD1. Trimming removed 2 bases from V and 7 bases from J; junction bases left unmatched: 8. Germline V gives CDR1 LNHDA, CDR2 SQIVND (reference sequence). The CDR3 is made up of 15 amino acids. CDR3 sequence reads: CASSITQGLPNEQFF. The DNA for the CDR3 is TGTGCCAGTAGTATAACACAGGGGCTGCCAAATGAGCAGTTCTTC.

This clonotype was counted between two and nine times. This chain links TRBV6-2 or TRBV6-3 with TRBJ1-1, with a possible D match to TRBD1 (6 bases). Germline values: CDR1 MNHEY, CDR2 SVGEGT. This CDR3 comprises 14 residues. Trimming shortened V by 5 bases and J by 5 bases, and 15 bases separated the two germline ends. In DNA, the CDR3 is TGTGCCAGCAGTCGAGACAGGACTCGAACTGAAGCTTTCTTT. It encodes CASSRDRTRTEAFF.

V is TRBV5-4 and J is TRBJ2-1; the D call may be TRBD1 or TRBD2 (5 bases each). CDR1 and CDR2 (germline): SGHNT, YYREEE (reference sequence). V was pared by 4 bases and J by 4 bases, with 12 bases between. This CDR3 region has 14 residues. In nucleotides, the CDR3 is TGTGCCAGCAGCACTCAGGGACCGTACAATGAGCAGTTCTTC. It specifies CASSTQGPYNEQFF.

This clonotype was picked up a small number of times. This chain links TRBV7-2 with TRBJ2-4, with a possible D match to TRBD2 (6 bases). The ends were cut back, 2 bases at V and 0 bases at J, with 14 bases in the middle. The germline CDR1 and CDR2 sequences are SGHTA and FQGNSA. The CDR3 has 17 residues. CDR3: CASSLLGLTLAKNIQYF. The CDR3 DNA reads as TGTGCCAGCAGCTTACTAGGACTAACTCTAGCCAAAAACATTCAGTACTTC.

This clonotype has a handful of counts. The J gene is TRBJ1-2, the V gene TRBV12-3 or TRBV12-4; 7 bases align to TRBD1. The CDR3 loop spans 13 amino acids. The junction had 8 bases not matched to a gene; V was cut back by 5 bases and J by 8 bases. The CDR3 loop reads CASSPRQGNGYTF. The CDR3 DNA is TGTGCCAGCAGTCCTCGACAGGGTAACGGCTACACCTTC.

CDR3 sequence (DNA): TGCAGTGCTGGACGGAATGAAAGGCCCCAGCATTTT. As protein: CSAGRNERPQHF. The chain combines TRBV20-1 with TRBJ1-5; D unclear. The CDR3 has 12 residues. Germline V gives CDR1 DFQATT, CDR2 SNEGSKA (reference sequence). V was clipped by 5 bases and J by 9 bases, with 14 bases between them.

This clonotype was detected ten times or more. V gene TRBV29-1 combines with J gene TRBJ2-2; 11 bases align to TRBD2. Germline loops: CDR1 SQVTM, CDR2 ANQGSEA. The CDR3 is 17 residues long. V lost 0 bases, J lost 5 bases, and 8 bases stayed unmatched. The CDR3 bases are TGCAGCGTTGAAGAAACTAGCGGGAGTGTTTGGACCGGGGAGCTGTTTTTT. Translated: CSVEETSGSVWTGELFF.

This clonotype has a handful of counts. The J gene is TRBJ1-1, the V gene TRBV11-2; D uncertain. This CDR3 contains 13 residues. V was clipped by 7 bases and J by 5 bases, with 14 bases between them. Germline assignment: CDR1 SGHAT and CDR2 FQNNGV. CDR3 region: CASTPMVGTEAFF. The CDR3 DNA follows: TGTGCCAGCACCCCGATGGTGGGGACTGAAGCTTTCTTT. The full variable domain, rest sourced from reference TRBV11-2 and TRBJ1-1, is EAGVAQSPRYKIIEKRQSVAFWCNPISGHATLYWYQQILGQGPKLLIQFQNNGVVDDSQLPKDRFSAERLKGVDSTLKIQPAKLEDSAVYLCASTPMVGTEAFFGQGTRLTVV.

This clonotype has only a few counts. The rearrangement joins TRBV19 to TRBJ1-5, with D hard to call. Trimming pared 5 bases from V and 0 bases from J, leaving 8 bases between. The CDR3 runs 14 residues. Germline V CDR1 and CDR2: LNHDA, SQIVND (reference sequence). The CDR3 coding sequence is TGTGCCAGTAGTGCACAGAATAGCAATCAGCCCCAGCATTTT. Encoded protein: CASSAQNSNQPQHF.

The chain carries TRBV25-1 and TRBJ1-5, with 7 bases identical to TRBD1. Germline CDR1 reads MGHDK; CDR2 reads SYGVNS. V lost 8 bases, J lost 6 bases, and 10 bases stayed unmatched. CDR3 length: 14 residues. In DNA form, the CDR3 reads TGTGCCAGCGGCCCGACAGGGAGGGGTCAGCCCCAGCATTTT. Translating it yields CASGPTGRGQPQHF.

The rearrangement links TRBV7-2 to TRBJ2-5; 7 bases line up with TRBD1. The germline V gene encodes CDR1 SGHTA and CDR2 FQGNSA. This CDR3 is 14 amino acids long. Trimming removed 4 bases from V and 3 bases from J; junction bases left unmatched: 5. The CDR3 loop reads CASSWGQKKETQYF. CDR3 nucleotides: TGTGCCAGCAGCTGGGGACAGAAGAAAGAGACCCAGTACTTC.